This T cell receptor (beta chain) originates from a study of T cells in Graves' hyperthyroidism and ophthalmopathy. The CDR3 totals 14 residues. CDR1 is KGHDR, CDR2 SFDVKD, per germline. V was cut by 7 bases and J by 1 base, with 12 bases left in between. Clinical symptoms, serum thyroxine, TRAb, thyroid ultrasound and orbital computed tomography established diagnosis. The TCR beta CDR3 regions underwent amplification using RNA transcripts as the source. Using the HTBI primer set, a first-round RT-PCR was run on the TCR CDR3. MiXCR, run by TCRdb on the multiplex PCR reads, gives a single entry per CDR3 protein. The data show some 530,000 distinct CDR3 sequences, 20% to 25% seen once.

Sequencing was performed on blood. The rearrangement uses TRBV24-1 and TRBJ1-2; tentative D call: TRBD1 (5 bases). The clonotype was recovered from a woman in her seventies with Graves' ophthalmopathy. The CDR3 DNA is TGTGCCACCAGCTGGGGCACACGTAACTATGGCTACACCTTC. It yields the protein CATSWGTRNYGYTF.